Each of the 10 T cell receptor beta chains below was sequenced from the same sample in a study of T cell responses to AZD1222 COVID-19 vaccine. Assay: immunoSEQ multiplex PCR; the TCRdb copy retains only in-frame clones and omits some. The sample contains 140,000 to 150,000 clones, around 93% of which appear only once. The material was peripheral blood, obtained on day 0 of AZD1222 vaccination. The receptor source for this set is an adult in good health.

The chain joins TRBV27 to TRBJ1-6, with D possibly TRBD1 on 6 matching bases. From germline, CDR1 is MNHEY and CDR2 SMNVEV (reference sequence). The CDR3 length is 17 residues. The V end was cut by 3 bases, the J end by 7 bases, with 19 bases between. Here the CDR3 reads CASSFSRGQGLNSPLHF. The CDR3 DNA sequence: TGTGCCAGCAGTTTCTCACGAGGGCAGGGGCTCAATTCACCCCTCCACTTT.

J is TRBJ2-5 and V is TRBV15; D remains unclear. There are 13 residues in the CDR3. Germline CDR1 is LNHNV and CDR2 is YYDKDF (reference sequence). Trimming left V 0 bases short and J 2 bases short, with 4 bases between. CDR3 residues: CATSRDEQETQYF. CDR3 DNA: TGTGCCACCAGCAGAGATGAACAAGAGACCCAGTACTTC.

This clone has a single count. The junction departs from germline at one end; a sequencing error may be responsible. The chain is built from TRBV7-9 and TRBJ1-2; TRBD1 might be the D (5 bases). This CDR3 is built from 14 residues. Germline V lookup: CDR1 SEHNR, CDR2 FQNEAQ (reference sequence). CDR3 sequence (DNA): TGTGCCAGCGGCTTAAGTCCGGGGCCCTATGGCTACACCTTC. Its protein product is CASGLSPGPYGYTF.

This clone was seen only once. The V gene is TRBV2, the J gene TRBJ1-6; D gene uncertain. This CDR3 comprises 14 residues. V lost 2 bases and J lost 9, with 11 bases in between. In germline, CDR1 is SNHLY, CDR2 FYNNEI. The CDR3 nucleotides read TGTGCCAGCAGTGAAACGGCCGACCGTTCACCCCTCCACTTT. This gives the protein CASSETADRSPLHF.

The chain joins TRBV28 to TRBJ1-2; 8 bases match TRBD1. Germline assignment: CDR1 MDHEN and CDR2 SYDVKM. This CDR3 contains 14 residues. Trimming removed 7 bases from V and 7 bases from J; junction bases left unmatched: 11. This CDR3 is CASTSQGAGSGYTF. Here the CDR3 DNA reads TGTGCCAGCACTTCCCAGGGGGCAGGTAGTGGCTACACCTTC.

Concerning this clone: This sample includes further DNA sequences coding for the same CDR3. The CDR3: CSVDAGSSYEQYF. As DNA, the CDR3 is TGCAGCGTTGACGCGGGGTCCTCCTACGAGCAGTACTTC. The chain is built from TRBV29-1 and TRBJ2-7, with D tentatively TRBD2 (6 bases). V was trimmed by 3 bases and J by 0 bases, leaving 9 bases between them. CDR1 is SQVTM, CDR2 ANQGSEA, per germline. The CDR3 extends over 13 amino acids.

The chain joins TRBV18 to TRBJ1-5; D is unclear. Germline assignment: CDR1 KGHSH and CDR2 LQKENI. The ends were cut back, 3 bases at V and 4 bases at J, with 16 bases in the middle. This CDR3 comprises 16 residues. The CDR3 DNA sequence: TGTGCCAGCTCACCTATCCCGAGTACGCGGAATCAGCCCCAGCATTTT. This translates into CASSPIPSTRNQPQHF.

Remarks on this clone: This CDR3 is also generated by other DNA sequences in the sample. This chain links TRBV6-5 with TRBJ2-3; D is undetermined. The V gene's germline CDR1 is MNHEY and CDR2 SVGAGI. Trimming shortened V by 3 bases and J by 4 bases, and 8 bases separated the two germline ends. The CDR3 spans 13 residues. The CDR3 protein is CASSYFGSDTQYF. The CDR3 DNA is TGTGCCAGCAGTTATTTCGGCTCAGATACGCAGTATTTT.

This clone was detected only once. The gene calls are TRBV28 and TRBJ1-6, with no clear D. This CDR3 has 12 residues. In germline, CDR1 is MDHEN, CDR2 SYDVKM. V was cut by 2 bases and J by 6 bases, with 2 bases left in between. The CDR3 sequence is CASSLRNSPLHF. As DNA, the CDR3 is TGTGCCAGCAGTTTACGTAATTCACCCCTCCACTTT.

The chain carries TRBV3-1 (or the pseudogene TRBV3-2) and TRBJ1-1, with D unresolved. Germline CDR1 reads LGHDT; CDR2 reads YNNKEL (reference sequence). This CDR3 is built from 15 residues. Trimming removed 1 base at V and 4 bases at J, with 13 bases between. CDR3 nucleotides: TGTGCCAGCAGCCAAGGGGTGGGATGGGGCACTGAAGCTTTCTTT. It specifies CASSQGVGWGTEAFF.